This entry lists 27 T cell receptor beta chains sequenced from one sample in a study of tumor and adjacent non-tumor tissue in lung cancer. RNA was extracted from bulk tissue without any cell sorting. The library came from three nested PCR rounds adapted from ARM-PCR protocols. TCRdb reprocessed the multiplex PCR reads via MiXCR and lists one record per CDR3 protein. The data show approximately 100,000 distinct CDR3 sequences, with roughly 74% seen just once and 37% held by the top ten. Sequenced input: lung tumor tissue. Source of these receptors: a woman aged 60-70 years with non-small cell lung cancer.

Comment on this clonotype: Germline and junction disagree at one end, which may indicate a read error. V is TRBV18 and J is TRBJ1-2, with 8 bases matching TRBD1. CDR1 and CDR2 from the germline V gene are KGHSH and LQKENI. The length of the CDR3 is 16 residues. The CDR3 DNA reads TGTCCCAGCCTTGGCCTAGGACAGGGAGAGGACTATGGCTACACCTTC. Protein: CPSLGLGQGEDYGYTF.

With respect to this clonotype: This could be a read error, since a much larger clone is one nucleotide away. This rearrangement joins TRBV20-1 to TRBJ2-3, with 7 positions matching TRBD2. This CDR3 has 15 residues. The junction had 3 bases not matched to a gene; V was cut back by 0 bases and J by 0 bases. Germline V gives CDR1 DFQATT, CDR2 SNEGSKA (reference sequence). For the CDR3, the DNA is TGCAGTGCTAGAGACACTAGCGTAAGCACAGATACGCAGTATTTT. Its protein product is CSARDTSVSTDTQYF.

This clonotype was counted a single time. At one end the junction does not follow the germline gene, possibly because of a read error. CDR3 region: CAWMPLSRVGGMNAEAFF. The CDR3 region has the DNA TGCGCCTGGATGCCCTTATCCAGGGTCGGGGGAATGAACGCTGAAGCTTTCTTT. This chain joins TRBV30 and TRBJ1-1, with D tentatively TRBD1 (5 bases). The CDR3 sequence is 18 residues long. Germline V gives CDR1 GTSNPN, CDR2 SVGIG (reference sequence).

This clonotype was observed many times. The rearrangement links TRBV6-1 to TRBJ2-3; tentative D call: TRBD2 (6 bases). With 7 bases removed from V and 4 bases from J, the gap between germline ends came to 9 bases. In germline, CDR1 is MNHNS, CDR2 SASEGT. CDR3 size: 12 residues. The CDR3 nucleotides are TGTGCCAGCATGCGGAGGGCAGATACGCAGTATTTT. Encoded protein: CASMRRADTQYF.

This clonotype was picked up one time. A much larger clone differs by one base, so this may be a read error. The V gene is TRBV6-1, the J gene TRBJ1-5, with 11 bases matching TRBD1. The CDR3 length is 15 residues. Germline V gene data show CDR1 as MNHNS and CDR2 as SASEGT. The junction had 11 bases not matched to a gene; V was cut back by 7 bases and J by 9 bases. The CDR3 protein is CASTTGTGGGRPQHF. The CDR3, as DNA: TGTGCCAGCACTACCGGGACAGGGGGAGGTCGGCCCCAGCATTTT.

The sample holds many counts of this clonotype. The chain joins TRBV20-1 to TRBJ2-7; 7 bases fit TRBD2. The CDR3 has 15 amino acids. V lost 1 base to trimming and J lost 2 bases; unmatched junction nucleotides: 8. Per the germline V gene, CDR1 is DFQATT and CDR2 is SNEGSKA (reference sequence). The CDR3, as DNA: TGCAGTGCTAGAGCGCCCAGCGGGAAGACCTACGAGCAGTACTTC. Translated: CSARAPSGKTYEQYF.

Points on this clonotype: The junction departs from the called germline gene at one end, perhaps through a read error. This chain links TRBV5-1 with TRBJ2-2; D unresolved. CDR3 length equals 13 residues. Germline CDR1 is SGHRS and CDR2 is YFSETQ. The CDR3 DNA follows: TGCGTCAGCAGCTTGACGGAATACGGGGAGCTGTTTTTT. The encoded protein is CVSSLTEYGELFF.

A remark on this clonotype: A single base separates this from a much larger clone, so it may be a read error. This sequence joins TRBV6-1 and TRBJ2-7, with D possibly matching TRBD2 (5 bases). The V and J ends lost 7 bases and 0 bases respectively, with 16 bases between them. Germline loops: CDR1 MNHNS, CDR2 SASEGT. The CDR3 runs to 15 residues. The CDR3, as DNA: TGTGCCAGCAATGGTGAGGGTCCTAGCTCCTACGAGCAGTACTTC. Residues: CASNGEGPSSYEQYF.

On this clonotype itself: A junction boundary mismatches the germline segment, possibly from a read error. CDR3 region: CASSLRTSGRAPLLRPYNEQFF. The DNA of the CDR3 is TGTGCAAGCAGCCTACGGACTAGCGGGAGGGCGCCTTTATTAAGGCCCTACAATGAGCAGTTCTTC. The chain carries TRBV6-5 and TRBJ2-1, with 15 positions matching TRBD2. CDR1 is MNHEY, CDR2 SVGAGI, per germline. The CDR3 length is 22 residues.

Regarding this clonotype: Given a much more abundant clone one base away, this may be a read error. The chain recombines TRBV6-5 with TRBJ2-1; 9 nucleotides line up with TRBD1. Germline assignment: CDR1 MNHEY and CDR2 SVGAGI. This CDR3 has 15 amino acids. CDR3 nucleotide sequence: TGTGCCAGCAGCACGGGGACAGGGAAAAGTAATGAGCTGTTCTTC. It specifies CASSTGTGKSNELFF.

The chain recombines TRBV30 with TRBJ1-3; D remains unclear. The germline CDR1 and CDR2 sequences are GTSNPN and SVGIG (reference sequence). The CDR3 totals 15 residues. Trimming stripped 0 bases from V and 3 bases from J, with 12 bases between. The CDR3 region has the DNA TGTGCCTGGAGTGTCGGAGTGGCGTATGGAAACACCATATATTTT. Protein: CAWSVGVAYGNTIYF.

Of note for this clonotype: At one boundary the junction diverges from the germline segment, which might be a read error. DNA for the CDR3: TGTGCTAGTAGTTCGTGGACTAGCGGGGCCCAAGAGACCCACTACTTC. Amino acids: CASSSWTSGAQETHYF. This chain links TRBV12-5 with TRBJ2-5; 12 nucleotides agree with TRBD2. Germline CDR1 reads LGHNT; CDR2 reads FRNRAP. CDR3 length equals 16 residues.

Here the CDR3 reads CASSYYAGQGADGHFF. In DNA, the CDR3 is TGTGCCAGCAGTTACTATGCGGGACAGGGGGCAGATGGGCACTTCTTC. The chain links TRBV6-5 to TRBJ2-1; 12 positions match TRBD1. The CDR3 has 16 residues. Trimming at V came to 1 base and at J to 16 bases, leaving 14 bases not matched to a gene. The germline V gene encodes CDR1 MNHEY and CDR2 SVGAGI.

In the case of this clonotype: This may stem from a read error, because a much larger clone lies one nucleotide away. The rearrangement joins TRBV10-3 to TRBJ1-1; possible D gene TRBD1, 6 bases. The CDR3 has 14 amino acids. CDR1 ENHRY and CDR2 SYGVKD come from the germline V gene. CDR3 DNA: TGTGCCATCAACACCGGGACATACAACACTGAAGATTTCTTT. Translated: CAINTGTYNTEDFF.

The chain has TRBV11-2 and TRBJ2-4; D tentatively fits TRBD1 or TRBD2 (6 bases each). There are 16 residues in the CDR3. The germline gives CDR1 SGHAT, CDR2 FQNNGV. Trimming took 6 bases from V and 7 from J, leaving 22 bases between them. The CDR3 DNA reads as TGTGCCAGCAGTCCTGTCAGAAGGGGGGTCGGGAACATTCAGTACTTC. This codes for CASSPVRRGVGNIQYF.

As for this clonotype: A much larger clone sits a single nucleotide away, making a read error possible. V usage is TRBV5-4 and J usage is TRBJ2-7; D perhaps matches TRBD2 (6 bases). Germline CDR1 SGHNT, CDR2 YYREEE (reference sequence). The CDR3 covers 14 residues. V was cut by 5 bases and J by 6 bases, with 18 bases left in between. This CDR3 reads CASRRTLGEVEQYF. CDR3 in DNA: TGTGCCAGCAGGCGGACCTTAGGGGAGGTCGAGCAGTACTTC. Drawing the rest from reference TRBV5-4 and TRBJ2-7, the complete variable domain is ETGVTQSPTHLIKTRGQQVTLRCSSQSGHNTVSWYQQALGQGPQFIFQYYREEENGRGNFPPRFSGLQFPNYSSELNVNALELDDSALYLCASRRTLGEVEQYFGPGTRLTVT.

The table lists this clonotype with many counts. The rearrangement links TRBV11-3 to TRBJ2-5; the match to TRBD1 covers 12 bases. Germline V CDR1 and CDR2: SGHNT, YENEEA. Trimming removed 4 bases from V and 4 bases from J; junction bases left unmatched: 7. The CDR3 loop spans 16 amino acids. The CDR3: CASSSDGTGGLETQYF. The CDR3 nucleotides read TGTGCCAGCAGCTCCGACGGGACAGGGGGCTTAGAGACCCAGTACTTC.

On this clonotype: Since a much larger clone is just one base distant, this may be a read error. The chain links TRBV5-6 to TRBJ2-6; 8 bases agree with TRBD1. Trimming cost V 3 bases and J 9 bases; bases outside gene matches: 8. This CDR3 comprises 15 residues. From germline, CDR1 is SGHDT and CDR2 YYEEEE. The CDR3 region is CASSSLGQGDNVLTF. In nucleotides, the CDR3 is TGTGCCAGCAGCTCGCTAGGACAGGGAGACAACGTCCTGACTTTC.

This clonotype was picked up one time. One end of the junction is discordant with germline, which a read error may explain. This chain connects TRBV10-2 to TRBJ1-5, with TRBD1 as a possible D gene (6 bases). The CDR3 is 12 amino acids. In germline, CDR1 is WSHSY, CDR2 SAAADI. The CDR3 here is CASSVGGHPQHF. CDR3 nucleotide sequence: TGTGCCAGCAGTGTGGGGGGACACCCCCAGCATTTT.

Of note for this clonotype: At one end the junction does not follow the germline gene, possibly because of a read error. The chain couples TRBV4-3 to TRBJ2-7; 10 bases fit TRBD2. This CDR3 is 15 amino acids long. CDR1 is LGHNA and CDR2 is YSLEER in the germline V gene. CDR3 DNA: TGCGCCAGCAGCCAAGGGACTAGCGGCACCTACGAGAAGTACTTC. Protein product: CASSQGTSGTYEKYF.

To note about this clonotype: An end of the junction does not agree with germline; a read error may underlie this. The chain is built from TRBV20-1 and TRBJ2-2, with D perhaps TRBD2 (5 bases). The CDR3 sequence is 12 residues long. Germline V lookup: CDR1 DFQATT, CDR2 SNEGSKA (reference sequence). The CDR3 nucleotides read TGCAGTGCTAGGGATTCCACCGGGGAGATGTTTTTT. Its protein is CSARDSTGEMFF.

This clonotype was counted once. It may be a read error: a sequence one base away is much more abundant. The V and J genes are TRBV29-1 and TRBJ1-2, with D possibly TRBD1 on 6 matching bases. Germline CDR1 reads SQVTM; CDR2 reads ANQGSEA. This CDR3 spans 14 amino acids. The CDR3, as DNA: TGCAGCGCTCCCACAGGGTTCGATAACTTTGGCTACACCTTC. This encodes CSAPTGFDNFGYTF.

A remark on this clonotype: A much larger clone differs by one base, so this may be a read error. The chain is built from TRBV12-3 or TRBV12-4 and TRBJ2-3; 10 nucleotides match TRBD2. The J segment lost 5 bases and the V segment lost 6 bases, leaving 11 bases of the junction unmatched. The CDR3 loop spans 16 amino acids. The CDR3 DNA follows: TGTGCCAGCAGCGTTAGCGGGGGGACCGAGATAGATACGCAGTATTTT. Translating gives CASSVSGGTEIDTQYF.

With regard to this clonotype: This sequence may be a read error, since a much larger clone differs from it by one base. This sequence joins TRBV4-3 and TRBJ1-4; no reliable D call. Looked up from germline, CDR1 is LGHNA and CDR2 is YSLEER. This CDR3 has 15 amino acids. In nucleotides, the CDR3 is TGCGCCAACAGCCCGCGGCGGGCGGCAAATGAAAAACTGTTTTTT. Residues: CANSPRRAANEKLFF.

This clonotype was counted once. The CDR3 ends on some other residue instead of the conserved phenylalanine or tryptophan, so this is likely a read error. The V call is TRBV6-1, the J call TRBJ1-1; D call uncertain. Germline V gives CDR1 MNHNS, CDR2 SASEGT. V was pared by 3 bases and J by 7 bases, with 9 bases between. This CDR3 comprises 12 residues. The CDR3 here is CASSERSGEAFS. The DNA of the CDR3 is TGTGCCAGCAGTGAGAGGAGTGGTGAAGCTTTCTCT.

This clonotype was picked up many times. The CDR3 protein is CASSGPGQPPFANTGELFF. The DNA for the CDR3 is TGTGCCAGCAGTGGTCCGGGACAGCCACCGTTCGCGAACACCGGGGAGCTGTTTTTT. The chain has TRBV6-5 and TRBJ2-2, with TRBD1 matching over 7 bases. CDR3 length: 19 amino acids. Germline CDR1 is MNHEY and CDR2 is SVGAGI. V lost 5 bases and J lost 0; bases outside the gene matches: 15.

For this clonotype: A read error may explain this, as a much larger clone is one base away. This chain uses TRBV20-1 with TRBJ1-5; TRBD1 matches 12 bases. The CDR3 loop spans 20 amino acids. After removal of 0 bases from V and 1 base from J, the junction contained 13 bases not matched to a gene. Germline V CDR1 and CDR2: DFQATT, SNEGSKA (reference sequence). The CDR3 DNA reads TGCAGTGCTAGAGACCCTCGGTTCGGGACAGGGGGCAGGAGCAATCAGCCCCAGCATTTT. Translation: CSARDPRFGTGGRSNQPQHF.